Shown below are 21 T cell receptor beta chains from a single sample sequenced in a study of lymphopenia after photon versus proton radiotherapy. The assay was immunoSEQ multiplex PCR, and TCRdb's table has in-frame clones only and misses some. The sample holds more than 50,000 clones, about 86% seen once. The source material was peripheral blood, sampled from a patient treated with photon-based radiotherapy. These TCRs come from a man aged 45 to 65 with gastric cancer.

This sequence joins TRBV28 and TRBJ1-2; D unresolved. CDR1 is MDHEN and CDR2 is SYDVKM in the germline V gene. V was pared by 4 bases and J by 8 bases, with 14 bases between. The CDR3 covers 13 residues. The CDR3, as DNA: TGTGCCAGCAGTTCCGGGAAGGCTGGCGGCTACACCTTC. Translating gives CASSSGKAGGYTF.

The chain joins TRBV7-9 to TRBJ2-2; D is unresolved. The CDR3 extends over 15 amino acids. V lost 4 bases to trimming and J lost 1 base, with 10 bases between them. CDR1 is SEHNR and CDR2 is FQNEAQ in the germline V gene (reference sequence). CDR3 bases: TGTGCCAGCAGCTCAAACCTAGTGAACACCGGGGAGCTGTTTTTT. The encoded protein is CASSSNLVNTGELFF.

The CDR3 loop is CASKRQGGASYEQYF. CDR3 sequence (DNA): TGTGCCAGCAAAAGACAGGGCGGGGCTTCCTACGAGCAGTACTTC. The rearrangement uses TRBV6-5 and TRBJ2-7; perhaps TRBD1 as D (7 bases). From germline, CDR1 is MNHEY and CDR2 SVGAGI. The V gene lost 7 bases and the J gene lost 1 base, with 17 bases spanning the gap. The CDR3 loop spans 15 amino acids.

By share, this clone ranks as medium-sized. This chain connects TRBV11-2 to TRBJ1-2; D remains unclear. Germline loops: CDR1 SGHAT, CDR2 FQNNGV. The ends were cut back, 0 bases at V and 2 bases at J, with 1 base in the middle. The CDR3 is 12 amino acids. The CDR3 protein is CASSLENYGYTF. The CDR3 DNA reads TGTGCCAGCAGCTTAGAGAACTATGGCTACACCTTC.

The CDR3 is CASSLGAGEGEETQYF. The CDR3 nucleotides read TGCGCCAGCAGCTTGGGAGCGGGAGAGGGGGAAGAGACCCAGTACTTC. The chain carries TRBV5-1 and TRBJ2-5; 8 positions agree with TRBD2. The CDR3 covers 16 residues. CDR1 and CDR2 (germline): SGHRS, YFSETQ. Trimming removed 0 bases from V and 3 bases from J; junction bases left unmatched: 7.

CDR3 amino acids: CASSQVSTGGAYNEQFF. The CDR3 nucleotides read TGTGCCAGCAGCCAAGTATCAACAGGGGGCGCTTACAATGAGCAGTTCTTC. The chain is built from TRBV4-2 and TRBJ2-1; 9 bases map to TRBD1. The CDR3 is 17 amino acids. Trimming removed 1 base from V and 4 bases from J; junction bases left unmatched: 8. Looked up from germline, CDR1 is LGHNA and CDR2 is YNFKEQ.

This chain joins TRBV5-8 and TRBJ2-7, with D perhaps matching TRBD2 (6 bases). V was clipped by 5 bases and J by 7 bases, with 13 bases between them. The CDR3 is made up of 12 amino acids. Germline lookup yields CDR1 SGHTS and CDR2 YDEGEE. CDR3: CASRVRGGEQYF. CDR3 nucleotides: TGTGCCAGCAGAGTGCGGGGTGGAGAGCAGTACTTC.

The rearrangement links TRBV18 to TRBJ2-5; D is ambiguous. Germline loops: CDR1 KGHSH, CDR2 LQKENI. Trimming cost V 0 bases and J 2 bases, with 7 bases left between them. The length of the CDR3 is 14 residues. This CDR3 is CASSPPNGQETQYF. The CDR3 coding sequence is TGTGCCAGCTCACCACCTAACGGACAAGAGACCCAGTACTTC.

This sequence joins TRBV21-1 and TRBJ2-1; the table names TRBD2, a call not compared with the DNA. TRBV21-1 is described as a pseudogene. The CDR3 runs to 13 residues. CDR3 nucleotides: TGTGCCAGCAGCCCGAGCTACCTCAATGAGCAGTTCTTC. Its protein is CASSPSYLNEQFF.

The CDR3 region has the DNA TGTGCCAGCAGCACCGGGACAGGGGTCGGAAACACCATATATTTT. Translated: CASSTGTGVGNTIYF. This chain links TRBV11-2 with TRBJ1-3; 10 bases are a match to TRBD1. Per germline, CDR1 SGHAT and CDR2 FQNNGV. This CDR3 contains 15 residues. V lost 5 bases, J lost 4 bases, and 5 bases stayed unmatched.

The chain uses TRBV11-2 and TRBJ2-2; 9 bases are shared with TRBD1. The CDR3 consists of 18 residues. Germline lookup yields CDR1 SGHAT and CDR2 FQNNGV. Losses at the gene ends were 6 bases for V and 4 bases for J; bases not matched to a gene: 15. CDR3 sequence: CASSSYRGLRGSTGELFF. Written as DNA, the CDR3 is TGTGCCAGCAGTTCCTACAGGGGGCTGAGGGGATCCACCGGGGAGCTGTTTTTT.

Points on this clone: This sample includes further DNA sequences coding for the same CDR3. V gene TRBV9 combines with J gene TRBJ1-2, with D maybe TRBD1 (6 bases). V lost 5 bases and J lost 6, with 14 bases in between. CDR1 is SGDLS and CDR2 is YYNGEE in the germline V gene. This CDR3 has 13 amino acids. The CDR3 DNA reads as TGTGCCAGCAGACCGCCGGGGGCGCATGGCTACACCTTC. Encoded protein: CASRPPGAHGYTF.

The gene calls are TRBV30 and TRBJ1-4; possible D gene TRBD1, 5 bases. The CDR3 is made up of 14 amino acids. Germline lookup yields CDR1 GTSNPN and CDR2 SVGIG (reference sequence). The germline V and J ends were trimmed by 1 base and 7 bases, with 13 bases remaining between them. The CDR3 here is CAWSGGVLGEKLFF. CDR3 in DNA: TGTGCCTGGAGTGGAGGGGTATTGGGTGAAAAACTGTTTTTT.

The gene calls are TRBV28 and TRBJ2-6; D not certain. Trimming took off 6 bases at V and 0 bases at J, with 12 bases between the two ends. The CDR3 contains 16 residues. The germline V gene has CDR1 MDHEN and CDR2 SYDVKM. CDR3 sequence (DNA): TGTGCCAGCAGCAGGACGCAACCCTCTGGGGCCAACGTCCTGACTTTC. Its protein product is CASSRTQPSGANVLTF.

The chain is built from TRBV4-3 and TRBJ2-3; D perhaps matches TRBD1 (5 bases). Germline CDR1 and CDR2: LGHNA and YSLEER. The CDR3 consists of 14 residues. V was trimmed by 4 bases and J by 1 base, leaving 9 bases between them. CDR3 DNA: TGCGCCAGCAGCCGGCAGGGCGGCACAGATACGCAGTATTTT. Translation: CASSRQGGTDTQYF.

V is TRBV11-2 and J is TRBJ2-1, with D possibly TRBD2 on 6 matching bases. The germline CDR1 and CDR2 sequences are SGHAT and FQNNGV. V lost 3 bases and J lost 5, with 14 bases in between. This CDR3 has 15 amino acids. Here the CDR3 reads CASSFNGRPHNEQFF. The DNA of the CDR3 is TGTGCCAGCAGCTTCAACGGGAGACCCCACAATGAGCAGTTCTTC.

V and J are TRBV6-1 and TRBJ1-5; D is unresolved. The CDR3 consists of 15 residues. Germline values: CDR1 MNHNS, CDR2 SASEGT. V gave up 4 bases and J gave up 4 bases, with 14 bases separating them. The CDR3: CASSASEAGNQPQHF. The CDR3 DNA reads as TGTGCCAGCAGTGCCTCTGAGGCCGGAAATCAGCCCCAGCATTTT.

V and J are TRBV25-1 and TRBJ2-1, with 9 bases aligning to TRBD2. Germline V gene sequence: CDR1 MGHDK, CDR2 SYGVNS. The CDR3 is 14 residues long. The V segment lost 4 bases and the J segment 6 bases; nucleotides outside the gene matches: 4. The CDR3, as DNA: TGTGCCAGCAGTGTGGCGGGAGGGGGCAATGAGCAGTTCTTC. This gives the protein CASSVAGGGNEQFF.

This chain joins TRBV4-3 and TRBJ2-6; D is unresolved. Trimming stripped 0 bases from V and 4 bases from J, with 4 bases between. Per the germline V gene, CDR1 is LGHNA and CDR2 is YSLEER. The CDR3 runs 14 residues. The CDR3 DNA sequence: TGCGCCAGCAGCCAAGAATCCGGGGCCAACGTCCTGACTTTC. Translating gives CASSQESGANVLTF.

V gene TRBV6-5 combines with J gene TRBJ1-1, with D perhaps TRBD1 (6 bases). The CDR3 runs to 15 residues. Germline-derived CDR1 and CDR2 are MNHEY and SVGAGI. Between the trimmed V and J ends, which lost 5 bases and 1 base, there was a span of 14 bases. CDR3 region: CASSATRDTNTEAFF. The CDR3 bases are TGTGCCAGCAGTGCTACCCGGGACACGAACACTGAAGCTTTCTTT.

This clone was counted once. A read error may account for a junction end that differs from germline. The CDR3: CASSQSTYTQYF. The CDR3 DNA follows: TGCGCCAGCAGCCAGAGCACATATACGCAGTATTTT. The genes are TRBV5-1 and TRBJ2-3; D is ambiguous. CDR1 is SGHRS, CDR2 YFSETQ, per germline. The CDR3 sequence is 12 residues long.